The rows below give T cell receptor beta chains drawn from one sample of a study of T cell changes during pregnancy in multiple sclerosis. Only in-frame clones appear in the TCRdb table, and some are missing; sequencing was by immunoSEQ multiplex PCR. The table lists about 59,000 clones, over 75% of them singletons. Source: peripheral blood, taken before pregnancy. The receptors derive from a female donor with multiple sclerosis, enrolled in a pregnancy study. Each CDR3 is given with its conserved first and last residue. D genes are given only for firm matches. Clone size is given for some rows only: seen once, a few or many times, or a class if the clone is expanded.

.,TRBJ2-1,TRBV4-3,TRBD1,CASSQGTGGYNEQFF,TGCGCCAGCAGCCAAGGAACAGGGGGATACAATGAGCAGTTCTTC
.,TRBJ2-5,TRBV9,TRBD2,CASSVGLAEGGGVQETQYF,TGTGCCAGCAGCGTGGGACTAGCGGAGGGAGGCGGGGTACAAGAGACCCAGTACTTC
.,TRBJ2-3,TRBV6-1,TRBD2,CAGTTSGGFTDTQYF,TGTGCCGGGACAACTAGCGGGGGATTCACAGATACGCAGTATTTT
.,TRBJ1-2,TRBV6-1,TRBD1,CASRLTGSLAGYTF,TGTGCCAGCAGGTTGACAGGGAGTCTTGCCGGCTACACCTTC
.,TRBJ1-5,TRBV6-1,TRBD1,CASSELPGQGDNQPQHF,TGTGCCAGCAGTGAACTTCCGGGACAGGGGGACAATCAGCCCCAGCATTTT
.,TRBJ1-2,TRBV19,.,CASSMGQPVNYGYTF,TGTGCCAGTAGTATGGGGCAGCCGGTTAACTATGGCTACACCTTC
.,TRBJ2-1,TRBV4-1,.,CASSQVTDDNEQFF,TGCGCCAGCAGCCAAGTCACAGACGACAATGAGCAGTTCTTC
few,TRBJ2-7,TRBV7-6,.,CASSLVQGLEQYF,TGTGCCAGCAGCTTAGTTCAGGGCCTCGAGCAGTACTTC
.,TRBJ1-3,TRBV5-4,TRBD1,CASSLTGVGNTIYF,TGTGCCAGCAGCCTGACAGGGGTGGGGAACACCATATATTTT
many,TRBJ1-1,TRBV5-6,.,CASSSEGLVNTEAFF,TGTGCCAGCAGCTCGGAGGGGTTAGTGAACACTGAAGCTTTCTTT
.,TRBJ2-5,TRBV7-3,TRBD2,CASSPVAGGGQETQYF,TGTGCCAGCAGCCCAGTAGCGGGGGGAGGTCAAGAGACCCAGTACTTC
.,TRBJ2-5,TRBV5-5,.,CASSFWVSSGGETQYF,TGTGCCAGCAGCTTCTGGGTCTCCTCAGGTGGGGAGACCCAGTACTTC
.,TRBJ1-4,TRBV9,.,CASSVGFRESEKLFF,TGTGCCAGCAGCGTAGGGTTCAGGGAAAGTGAAAAACTGTTTTTT
few,TRBJ2-7,TRBV18,.,CASSPPRPLGEQYF,TGTGCCAGCTCACCCCCTAGGCCTTTAGGAGAGCAGTACTTC
few,TRBJ2-1,TRBV5-1,.,CASSFSGTKESVGQFF,TGCGCCAGCAGCTTCTCCGGGACAAAGGAATCGGTTGGGCAGTTCTTC
once,TRBJ2-7,TRBV5-5,TRBD1,CASSPSGQGSYEQYF,TGTGCCAGCAGCCCCTCGGGACAGGGATCCTACGAGCAGTACTTC
.,TRBJ2-3,TRBV5-4,TRBD2,CASSFPPPGGASSGTQYF,TGTGCCAGCAGCTTTCCCCCCCCGGGGGGAGCCTCTTCGGGTACGCAGTATTTT
.,TRBJ1-1,TRBV9,TRBD1,CASSATDRAGTEAFF,TGTGCCAGCAGCGCCACTGACAGGGCCGGCACTGAAGCTTTCTTT
.,TRBJ2-7,TRBV9,.,CASSHGQSSYEQYF,TGTGCCAGCAGCCACGGACAGAGCTCCTACGAGCAGTACTTC
.,TRBJ1-5,TRBV2,TRBD1,CASSEPRDRGIQPQHF,TGTGCCAGCAGTGAACCCAGGGACAGGGGGATTCAGCCCCAGCATTTT
.,TRBJ2-1,TRBV7-9,.,CASSLEVPGEQFF,TGTGCCAGCAGCTTAGAAGTACCAGGGGAGCAGTTCTTC
.,TRBJ2-7,TRBV15,.,CATSTPRDSISYEQYF,TGTGCCACCAGCACCCCCCGGGACTCGATCTCCTACGAGCAGTACTTC
.,TRBJ2-3,TRBV7-9,TRBD1,CASSATGESHTDTQYF,TGTGCCAGCAGCGCGACAGGGGAGAGCCATACAGATACGCAGTATTTT
.,TRBJ2-1,TRBV19,.,CASSIPGHNLSSYNEQFF,TGTGCCAGTAGTATACCGGGACACAACCTGAGCTCCTACAATGAGCAGTTCTTC
.,TRBJ2-7,TRBV5-8,.,CASTSERFSYEQYF,TGTGCCAGCACCTCGGAGAGGTTCTCCTACGAGCAGTACTTC
.,TRBJ1-5,TRBV4-2,TRBD1,CASSLGQGGDQPQHF,TGTGCCAGCAGCCTAGGACAGGGGGGAGATCAGCCCCAGCATTTT
.,TRBJ1-5,TRBV19,TRBD1,CASSIQDRGANQPQHF,TGTGCCAGTAGTATCCAGGACAGGGGAGCGAATCAGCCCCAGCATTTT